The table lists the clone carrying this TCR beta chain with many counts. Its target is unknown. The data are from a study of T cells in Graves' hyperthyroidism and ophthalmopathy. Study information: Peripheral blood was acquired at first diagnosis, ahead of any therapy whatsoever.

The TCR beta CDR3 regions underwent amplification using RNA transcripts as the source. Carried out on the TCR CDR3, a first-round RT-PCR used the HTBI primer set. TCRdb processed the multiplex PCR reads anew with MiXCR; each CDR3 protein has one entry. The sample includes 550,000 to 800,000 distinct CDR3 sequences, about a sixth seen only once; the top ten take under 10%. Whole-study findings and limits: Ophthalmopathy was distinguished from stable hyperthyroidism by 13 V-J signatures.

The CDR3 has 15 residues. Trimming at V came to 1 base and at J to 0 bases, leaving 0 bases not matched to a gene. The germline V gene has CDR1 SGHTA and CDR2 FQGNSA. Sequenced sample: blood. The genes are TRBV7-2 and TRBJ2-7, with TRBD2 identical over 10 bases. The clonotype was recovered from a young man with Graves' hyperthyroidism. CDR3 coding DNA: TGTGCCAGCAGCTTAGAGCGGGGGGGCTCCTACGAGCAGTACTTC. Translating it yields CASSLERGGSYEQYF.